This T cell receptor (beta chain) stems from a study of shared clonotypes between healthy human individuals. CD45RA-negative memory and CD45RA+ naive subsets were split from the CD4+ cells. The CDR3 is 15 amino acids. The ends lost 0 bases at V and 5 bases at J; junction bases unmatched: 5. Germline-derived CDR1 and CDR2 are SGHRS and YFSETQ. In this sample, this clone turned up many times. Antigen: not known. Points from the study as a whole: Generally, estimated richness proved larger in naive subsets than it did in memory subsets.

Sequenced by immunoSEQ multiplex PCR; TCRdb stores in-frame clones only, minus some. The sample has about 990,000 clones, around three quarters seen once. Material: memory CD4+ T cells from PBMCs. Subset reported: CD45RA-negative fraction. The chain is built from TRBV5-1 and TRBJ2-7; 10 bases are shared with TRBD2. This TCR came from a man between 18 and 29 years old in good health. Some clones in this sample may be carry-over from other donors' samples. In DNA form, the CDR3 reads TGCGCCAGCAGCTTGGTTGCTAGCGGGAGTGACGAGCAGTACTTC. Translating gives CASSLVASGSDEQYF.